This section outlines one T cell receptor beta chain sequence together with its context. The antigen remains unidentified. Sequencing used immunoSEQ multiplex PCR; TCRdb keeps in-frame clones, though not all of them. The table includes around 510,000 clones, 90% to 96% detected once. This entry is derived from a study of shared clonotypes between healthy human individuals. Overall study findings and caveats: Non-shared clonotypes had lower generation probabilities than those shared by all four donors.

The germline V gene has CDR1 SGDLS and CDR2 YYNGEE. The CDR3 runs 15 residues. V gave up 4 bases and J gave up 5 bases, with 18 bases separating them. This receptor was obtained from a woman in her 30s in good health. The chain employs TRBV9 and TRBJ2-5, with D possibly being TRBD1 or TRBD2 (5 bases each). The specimen sequenced was naive CD4+ T cells sorted from blood. Subset described: CD45RA+ positively selected. CDR3 residues: CASSLGLARLETQYF. DNA of the CDR3: TGTGCCAGCAGCCTGGGGCTAGCCCGGCTGGAGACCCAGTACTTC.